Below, 22 T cell receptor beta chains from the same sample are listed, as sequenced in a study of blood T cells in healthy people across ages. A second about 6 to 11 cycle PCR used barcoded and J-beta primers. TCRdb re-analysed the 5' RACE reads in MiXCR, keeping a single row per CDR3 protein. The repertoire includes around 1,100,000 distinct CDR3 sequences, 35% to 45% of them detected once, and 13% sits in the top ten. The sample comprised blood. The receptors shown here come from a man aged 18 to 35 in good health.

The genes are TRBV14 and TRBJ2-3; TRBD1 might be the D (6 bases). The CDR3 is 16 residues long. Germline V CDR1 and CDR2: SGHDN, FVKESK. Trimming pared 4 bases from V and 2 bases from J, leaving 16 bases between. This chain's CDR3 is CASSPGAAMYTDTQYF. The CDR3 DNA is TGTGCCAGCAGCCCAGGGGCAGCCATGTACACAGATACGCAGTATTTT.

In this sample, this clonotype turned up a few times. V usage is TRBV4-1 and J usage is TRBJ2-4; 8 bases fit TRBD2. The germline V gene encodes CDR1 MGHRA and CDR2 YSYEKL. This CDR3 is built from 15 residues. Germline trimming cut 1 base from V and 8 bases from J; bases unmatched to any gene: 7. This CDR3 reads CASSQVGPAGDIQYF. CDR3 DNA sequence: TGCGCCAGCAGCCAAGTTGGTCCAGCGGGGGACATTCAGTACTTC.

The rearrangement links TRBV12-3 or TRBV12-4 to TRBJ1-2; TRBD1 aligns across 7 bases. The CDR3 spans 12 residues. The junction had 9 bases not matched to a gene; V was cut back by 11 bases and J by 6 bases. In DNA form, the CDR3 reads TGTGCCGGCGAAGGGGGCACAGATGGCTACACCTTC. Protein sequence: CAGEGGTDGYTF.

The rearrangement links TRBV7-2 to TRBJ2-3, with TRBD2 identical over 11 bases. Germline loops: CDR1 SGHTA, CDR2 FQGNSA. The V gene end was trimmed by 1 base and the J gene end by 5 bases; junction bases not matched to a gene: 5. This CDR3 contains 16 residues. In nucleotides, the CDR3 is TGTGCCAGCAGCTTAGTAGCGGGAGGGCGTGGAGATACGCAGTATTTT. Translation: CASSLVAGGRGDTQYF.

This clonotype was seen a few times. The gene calls are TRBV5-1 and TRBJ2-1; D possibly corresponds to TRBD2 (5 bases). There are 18 residues in the CDR3. Germline CDR1 SGHRS, CDR2 YFSETQ. The V end was cut by 0 bases, the J end by 0 bases, with 16 bases between. CDR3 sequence (DNA): TGCGCCAGCAGCTTGGCCAAGGCTAGCCCGAGCTCCTACAATGAGCAGTTCTTC. It yields the protein CASSLAKASPSSYNEQFF.

This chain uses TRBV9 with TRBJ1-1, with no clear D. Germline assignment: CDR1 SGDLS and CDR2 YYNGEE. This CDR3 region has 17 residues. With 6 bases removed from V and 0 bases from J, the gap between germline ends came to 21 bases. DNA for the CDR3: TGTGCCAGCACCCGTAGAGCCGGTCCCCCCGTGAACACTGAAGCTTTCTTT. Amino acid sequence: CASTRRAGPPVNTEAFF.

This clonotype was detected only a few times. V usage is TRBV4-3 and J usage is TRBJ2-7; D perhaps matches TRBD1 (5 bases). Trimming took 1 base from V and 5 from J, leaving 9 bases between them. CDR3 length: 13 residues. Germline V CDR1 and CDR2: LGHNA, YSLEER. Here the CDR3 DNA reads TGCGCCAGCAGCCAAGTCCAGGGCGACGAGCAGTACTTC. Protein: CASSQVQGDEQYF.

The V and J genes are TRBV5-1 and TRBJ2-4; D might be TRBD2 (6 bases). V lost 1 base, J lost 7 bases, and 12 bases lay in between. The CDR3 is made up of 14 amino acids. Germline CDR1 and CDR2: SGHRS and YFSETQ. CDR3 bases: TGCGCCAGCAGCTTGATGCAGGAGGGGAACATTCAGTACTTC. It codes for CASSLMQEGNIQYF.

The chain employs TRBV28 and TRBJ1-5; D is perhaps TRBD1 (5 bases). Germline CDR1 reads MDHEN; CDR2 reads SYDVKM. There are 18 residues in the CDR3. V dropped 2 bases and J dropped 3 bases, with 20 bases sitting between them. CDR3 sequence reads: CASSLLIGTEDYNQPQHF. The CDR3 nucleotides read TGTGCCAGCAGTTTACTGATCGGGACGGAGGACTACAATCAGCCCCAGCATTTT.

Note on this clonotype: A much larger clone sits a single nucleotide away, making a read error possible. The chain combines TRBV27 with TRBJ1-4; 7 bases line up with TRBD1. V was clipped by 6 bases and J by 3 bases; unmatched bases: 4. The CDR3 contains 14 residues. Germline CDR1 MNHEY, CDR2 SMNVEV (reference sequence). The CDR3 here is CASSRDSPNEKLFF. The CDR3 bases are TGTGCCAGCAGCCGGGACAGTCCTAATGAAAAACTGTTTTTT.

The chain carries TRBV3-1 and TRBJ2-7; 8 bases align to TRBD1. The V segment lost 4 bases and the J segment 3 bases; nucleotides outside the gene matches: 14. The germline V gene encodes CDR1 LGHDT and CDR2 YNNKEL (reference sequence). This CDR3 is built from 17 residues. CDR3 nucleotide sequence: TGTGCCAGCAGCCCTATTCTATGGGGGACAGGCTTCTACGAGCAGTACTTC. Translating gives CASSPILWGTGFYEQYF.

V is TRBV3-1 and J is TRBJ2-3; D uncertain. Germline V gives CDR1 LGHDT, CDR2 YNNKEL (reference sequence). V gave up 2 bases and J gave up 6 bases, with 12 bases separating them. This CDR3 spans 14 amino acids. CDR3 residues: CASSQKGPTDTQYF. The CDR3 DNA reads as TGTGCCAGCAGCCAAAAAGGACCCACTGATACGCAGTATTTT.

This clonotype appeared a few times. CDR3 sequence reads: CSAREVSWNEQFF. CDR3 coding DNA: TGCAGTGCTAGAGAGGTTAGCTGGAATGAGCAGTTCTTC. V usage is TRBV20-1 and J usage is TRBJ2-1; D not resolved. The length of the CDR3 is 13 residues. From germline, CDR1 is DFQATT and CDR2 SNEGSKA (reference sequence). Trimming took 0 bases from V and 7 from J, leaving 10 bases between them.

This clonotype was recorded a few times. The chain's CDR3 is CASSQVGRRSYYNEQFF. The DNA of the CDR3 is TGTGCCAGCAGCCAAGTCGGCAGGCGAAGTTACTACAATGAGCAGTTCTTC. The gene calls are TRBV3-1 and TRBJ2-1; no reliable D call. Between the trimmed V and J ends, which lost 1 base and 3 bases, there was a span of 16 bases. The CDR3 is made up of 17 amino acids. Germline CDR1 reads LGHDT; CDR2 reads YNNKEL (reference sequence).

About this clonotype: One end of the junction varies from germline; a read error may be responsible. The chain links TRBV25-1 to TRBJ2-1; D is ambiguous. The CDR3 consists of 14 residues. Germline assignment: CDR1 MGHDK and CDR2 SYGVNS. The CDR3: CASSRSPSYNERFF. In nucleotides, the CDR3 is TGTGCCAGCAGTCGGTCCCCCTCCTACAATGAGCGGTTCTTC.

J is TRBJ1-4 and V is TRBV25-1; the D is unclear. CDR1 is MGHDK, CDR2 SYGVNS, per germline. This CDR3 comprises 12 residues. V shed 4 bases and J shed 7 bases, with 7 bases lying between them. CDR3 in DNA: TGTGCCAGCAGTGTATCAAGTGAAAAACTGTTTTTT. Residues: CASSVSSEKLFF.

This clonotype was found a few times. The rearrangement uses TRBV12-3 or TRBV12-4 and TRBJ2-1; D gene ambiguous. Trimming cost V 5 bases and J 7 bases, with 15 bases left between them. CDR3 size: 14 residues. The CDR3 bases are TGTGCCAGCAGTCTAATCCCCTCCGGGAATGAGCAGTTCTTC. This sequence encodes CASSLIPSGNEQFF.

In this sample, this clonotype turned up a few times. The rearrangement joins TRBV15 to TRBJ2-5, with a weak D call TRBD1 (5 bases). The CDR3 has 15 amino acids. CDR1 and CDR2 (germline): LNHNV, YYDKDF (reference sequence). V was pared by 0 bases and J by 1 base, with 9 bases between. The CDR3, as DNA: TGTGCCACCAGCAGAGAAAGACAGTCCCAAGAGACCCAGTACTTC. Translated, it gives CATSRERQSQETQYF.

V is TRBV12-5 and J is TRBJ1-5, with 8 nucleotides matching TRBD1. CDR1 and CDR2 (germline): LGHNT, FRNRAP. The length of the CDR3 is 17 residues. V was clipped by 0 bases and J by 11 bases; unmatched bases: 15. CDR3 amino acids: CASGLVLGDRGRQSQHF. The CDR3 nucleotides read TGTGCTAGTGGTTTGGTACTGGGAGACAGGGGACGCCAGTCCCAGCATTTT.

In its sample, this clonotype was seen a few times. V gene TRBV6-2 or TRBV6-3 combines with J gene TRBJ2-7; D is possibly TRBD2 (5 bases). With 7 bases removed from V and 6 bases from J, the gap between germline ends came to 13 bases. Germline V gives CDR1 MNHEY, CDR2 SVGEGT. This CDR3 comprises 12 residues. The DNA for the CDR3 is TGTGCCAGCAATGAGGGTTTAGGCGAGCAGTACTTC. Translated, it gives CASNEGLGEQYF.

V usage is TRBV7-8 and J usage is TRBJ2-5, with 9 bases lining up with TRBD1. The CDR3 consists of 14 residues. Germline V gene sequence: CDR1 SGHVS, CDR2 FQNEAQ. The V segment lost 3 bases and the J segment 11 bases; nucleotides outside the gene matches: 10. This CDR3 is CASSFRTGANEQYF. DNA for the CDR3: TGTGCCAGCAGCTTTCGGACAGGGGCCAATGAGCAGTACTTC.

This clonotype was detected a few times. V gene TRBV9 combines with J gene TRBJ1-4; 7 nucleotides align to TRBD1. The CDR3 covers 16 residues. V shed 4 bases and J 8 bases; nucleotides not matched to a gene: 14. Germline V lookup: CDR1 SGDLS, CDR2 YYNGEE. The CDR3 loop reads CASSLQGTANGEKLFF. The CDR3 DNA sequence: TGTGCCAGCAGCCTACAAGGGACAGCGAACGGGGAAAAACTGTTTTTT.